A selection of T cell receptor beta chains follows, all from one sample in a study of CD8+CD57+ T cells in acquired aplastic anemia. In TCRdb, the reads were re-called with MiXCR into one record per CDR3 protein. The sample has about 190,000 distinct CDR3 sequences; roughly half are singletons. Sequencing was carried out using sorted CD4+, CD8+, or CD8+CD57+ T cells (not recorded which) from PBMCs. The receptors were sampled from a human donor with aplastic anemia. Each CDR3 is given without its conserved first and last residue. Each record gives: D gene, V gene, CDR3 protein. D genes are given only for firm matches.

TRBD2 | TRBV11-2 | ASSLLGGEQETQY
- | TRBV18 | ASSPLISYTEAF
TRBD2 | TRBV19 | ASSPGTSGNEQF
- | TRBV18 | ASTRDTLYEQY
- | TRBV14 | ASSPSGVEQY
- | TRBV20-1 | SARDPLQTGNTEAF
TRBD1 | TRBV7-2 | ASSRAGGRYEQY
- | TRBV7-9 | ASTWSGSQY
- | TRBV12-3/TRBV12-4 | ASSPGRAHYEQY
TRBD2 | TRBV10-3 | AVNRASRGDTDTQY
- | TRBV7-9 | ASSLGATEAF
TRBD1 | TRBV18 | ASSPMTGVNEKLF
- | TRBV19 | ASSSRSTDTQF
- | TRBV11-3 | ASSQDLGPFYEQY
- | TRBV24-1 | ATSDPTWVTDTQY
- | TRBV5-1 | ASSLRGSALNTEAF
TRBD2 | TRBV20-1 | SVKEGGEAYEQY
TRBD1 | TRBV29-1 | SGQGANYGYT
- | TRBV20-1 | SARERTVKFENTDTQY
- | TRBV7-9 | ASSLAEASVAYNEQF
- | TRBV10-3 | AISESDREQY
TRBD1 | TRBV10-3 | AISESDRVATEAF
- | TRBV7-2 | ASSLAIQGYNEQF
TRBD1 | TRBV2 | ASSPGTEAKNIQY
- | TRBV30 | AWSVPSSYEQY
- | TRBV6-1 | ASKLDEQY